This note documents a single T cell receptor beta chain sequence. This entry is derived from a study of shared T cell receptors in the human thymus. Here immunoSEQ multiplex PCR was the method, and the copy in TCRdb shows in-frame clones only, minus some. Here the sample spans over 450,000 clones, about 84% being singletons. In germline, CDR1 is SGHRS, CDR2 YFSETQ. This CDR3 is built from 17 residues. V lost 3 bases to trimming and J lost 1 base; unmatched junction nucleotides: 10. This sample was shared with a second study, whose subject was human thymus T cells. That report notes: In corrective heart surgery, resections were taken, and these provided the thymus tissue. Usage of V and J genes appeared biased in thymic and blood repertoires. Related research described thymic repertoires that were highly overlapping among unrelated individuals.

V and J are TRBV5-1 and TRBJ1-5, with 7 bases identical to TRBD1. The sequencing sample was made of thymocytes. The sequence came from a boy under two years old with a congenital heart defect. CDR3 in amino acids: CASSSETGYVSNQPQHF. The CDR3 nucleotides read TGCGCCAGCAGCTCGGAGACAGGGTACGTGAGCAATCAGCCCCAGCATTTT.